These T cell receptor beta chains were read from a single sample in a study of Ad26.COV2.S vaccination and SARS-CoV-2 variants. Some clones are missing from TCRdb's copy, which holds only in-frame ones; the method was immunoSEQ multiplex PCR. The sample has 300,000 to 350,000 clones, about 88% seen once. Sequenced material: peripheral blood, taken in a trial of Ad26.COV2.S vaccine versus placebo. Receptors were obtained from a person aged 18-60 years who received the Ad26.COV2.S COVID-19 vaccine or a placebo. The CDR3 runs from the conserved cysteine through the conserved F or W. A D gene is named only where the DNA matches it firmly. Rows may omit the clone size; those that give it use once, few, many or a size class.

TRBJ2-1 | . | TRBV24-1 | . | CATSDPKGRSYNEQFF | TGTGCCACCAGTGACCCGAAGGGCCGCTCCTACAATGAGCAGTTCTTC
TRBJ2-2 | . | TRBV7-9 | . | CASSLGLGSNTGELFF | TGTGCCAGCAGCTTAGGGCTGGGGTCGAACACCGGGGAGCTGTTTTTT
TRBJ2-2 | TRBD2 | TRBV11-2 | . | CASSYPHSGGNTGELFF | TGTGCCAGCAGCTACCCCCATAGCGGGGGGAACACCGGGGAGCTGTTTTTT
TRBJ1-6 | . | TRBV6-4 | . | CASSAEQGNSPLHF | TGTGCCAGCAGTGCGGAGCAGGGGAATTCACCCCTCCACTTT
TRBJ1-2 | . | TRBV5-6 | . | CASETPANYGYTF | TGTGCCAGCGAAACACCAGCCAACTATGGCTACACCTTC
TRBJ2-5 | . | TRBV11-2 | once | CASSSPLQRRVQETQYF | TGTGCCAGCAGTTCACCACTACAACGCAGGGTTCAAGAGACCCAGTACTTC
TRBJ2-1 | . | TRBV28 | once | CASSPMSDTIGPYNEQFF | TGTGCCAGCAGTCCGATGTCCGACACCATTGGCCCTTACAATGAGCAGTTCTTC
TRBJ1-2 | . | TRBV7-2 | . | CASSLRPGDGYTF | TGTGCCAGCAGCTTACGGCCAGGGGATGGCTACACCTTC
TRBJ1-4 | . | TRBV7-2 | . | CASSLSNANEKLFF | TGTGCCAGCAGCCTCAGCAACGCTAATGAAAAACTGTTTTTT
TRBJ2-3 | TRBD2 | TRBV6-1 | . | CASSEVGGRGDTQYF | TGTGCCAGCAGTGAGGTTGGCGGGAGGGGAGATACGCAGTATTTT
TRBJ1-4 | . | TRBV9 | . | CASSVGQVGEKLFF | TGTGCCAGCAGCGTAGGACAGGTCGGGGAAAAACTGTTTTTT
TRBJ2-5 | . | TRBV4-3 | . | CASSQDLQETQYF | TGCGCCAGCAGCCAAGACCTTCAAGAGACCCAGTACTTC
TRBJ2-1 | TRBD2 | TRBV5-4 | . | CASSLGSGGALDEQFF | TGTGCCAGCAGCTTGGGTAGCGGGGGGGCCCTGGATGAGCAGTTCTTC
TRBJ2-7 | TRBD2 | TRBV5-4 | . | CASSSLAGGIHEQYF | TGTGCCAGCAGCTCCCTAGCGGGGGGTATCCACGAGCAGTACTTC
TRBJ2-5 | . | TRBV2 | . | CASSEGTAQETQYF | TGTGCCAGCAGTGAAGGGACAGCCCAAGAGACCCAGTACTTC
TRBJ2-1 | TRBD2 | TRBV5-3 | . | CARSPPGLADLPVYNEQFF | TGTGCCAGAAGCCCCCCGGGACTAGCGGACCTGCCCGTGTATAATGAGCAGTTCTTC
TRBJ2-5 | TRBD2 | TRBV9 | . | CASSATSGGTETQYF | TGTGCCAGCAGCGCTACTAGCGGGGGGACGGAGACCCAGTACTTC
TRBJ2-7 | . | TRBV7-2 | . | CASSPLGGASYEQYF | TGTGCCAGCAGCCCCTTGGGGGGGGCTTCCTACGAGCAGTACTTC
TRBJ1-4 | TRBD1 | TRBV7-9 | . | CASSFPTGRATNEKLFF | TGTGCCAGCAGCTTCCCGACAGGGAGGGCAACTAATGAAAAACTGTTTTTT
TRBJ2-5 | TRBD2 | TRBV7-8 | . | CASRGGTSGGETQYF | TGTGCCAGCAGGGGCGGGACCTCGGGAGGGGAGACCCAGTACTTC
TRBJ2-1 | . | TRBV4-3 | . | CASSQGTQVAVVEQFF | TGCGCCAGCAGCCAAGGGACTCAAGTTGCTGTCGTTGAGCAGTTCTTC
TRBJ2-1 | . | TRBV7-2 | . | CASSLNPGTSEQFF | TGTGCCAGCAGCTTAAACCCCGGCACTAGTGAGCAGTTCTTC
TRBJ1-5 | . | TRBV19 | . | CASSGVGGLSNQPQHF | TGTGCCAGTAGTGGGGTAGGGGGGCTCAGCAATCAGCCCCAGCATTTT